This T cell receptor (beta chain) was captured in a study of radiotherapy plus CTLA-4 blockade in lung cancer. About the research overall: Objective responses were documented in 15% to 20% of patients, with disease control in roughly 30%. Study conclusions and caveats: Interferon-beta and early blood T cell clone dynamics reportedly predicted response best. Radiotherapy with ipilimumab was followed by blood expansion of tumor-derived clones.

This CDR3 comprises 15 residues. J lost 4 bases, V lost 1 base, and 3 bases had no gene match. Per germline, CDR1 SGHTA and CDR2 FQGNSA. Regarding this clone: The target antigen is unknown.

Some clones are missing from TCRdb's copy, which holds only in-frame ones; the method was immunoSEQ multiplex PCR. The sample includes over 50,000 clones, less than 85% of them seen just once. The origin of this receptor is a human donor with non-small cell lung cancer who had a complete response to radiotherapy plus ipilimumab. This chain uses TRBV7-2 with TRBJ1-5, with 8 bases matching TRBD1. Sequences were derived from peripheral blood, sampled from a patient treated with radiotherapy plus ipilimumab. The CDR3 DNA follows: TGTGCCAGCAGCTTAGGGGGACAGGTAAATCAGCCCCAGCATTTT. Protein sequence: CASSLGGQVNQPQHF. The full variable domain, with the rest looked up from reference TRBV7-2 and TRBJ1-5, is GAGVSQSPSNKVTEKGKDVELRCDPISGHTALYWYRQSLGQGLEFLIYFQGNSAPDKSGLPSDRFSAERTGGSVSTLTIQRTQQEDSAVYLCASSLGGQVNQPQHFGDGTRLSIL.